This T cell receptor beta chain stems from a study of cytomegalovirus exposure and HLA in healthy donors. Primers: 60 Vbeta forward and 13 Jbeta reverse. Generated by immunoSEQ multiplex PCR, the TCRdb table keeps only in-frame clones and is missing some. The data contain 100,000 to 150,000 clones, 60% to 75% of them seen just once; the ten biggest clones take up roughly 6%. Findings and caveats of the study: Later work associated roughly 15,000 TCR beta sequences with HLA alleles at 0.05 false discovery rate.

As to this clone: The target antigen is unknown.

Germline values: CDR1 LNHDA, CDR2 SQIVND (reference sequence). The germline V and J ends were trimmed by 2 bases and 5 bases, with 13 bases remaining between them. This CDR3 has 15 amino acids. This TCR derives from a woman in her fifties or sixties in good health and CMV-seropositive. The genes are TRBV19 and TRBJ1-5; possibly TRBD1 for D (6 bases). Sequenced: PBMCs. The CDR3 loop reads CASSIIRDIDQPQHF. The CDR3 nucleotides are TGTGCCAGTAGTATAATTAGGGACATCGATCAGCCCCAGCATTTT.